This T cell receptor (beta chain) was retrieved from a study of blood T cell repertoires in COVID-19. Overall study context: Sources were T cells, B-cell-depleted T cells, or PBMCs; the material itself was cDNA or gDNA.

With 8 bases removed from V and 8 bases from J, the gap between germline ends came to 24 bases. This CDR3 comprises 15 residues. Germline assignment: CDR1 LNHDA and CDR2 SQIVND (reference sequence). Methods used by the authors: Counts of nucleated cells, estimated from reference gene primer amplification, were obtained. The protocol was immunoSEQ multiplex PCR, while the TCRdb copy is restricted to in-frame clones and leaves out a portion. V and J calls and clone size are copied from that table; D and trimming were computed from the DNA. The table lists 30,000 to 35,000 clones, more than 80% of them singletons.

The receptor's source is a woman between 40 and 50 years old with active or convalescent COVID-19. Source material: peripheral blood. The rearrangement links TRBV19 to TRBJ1-2; D ambiguous. The CDR3 DNA is TGTGCCAGTCGGATTGGGGAGAAACTCCGAGGGGGCTACACCTTC. Protein sequence: CASRIGEKLRGGYTF.